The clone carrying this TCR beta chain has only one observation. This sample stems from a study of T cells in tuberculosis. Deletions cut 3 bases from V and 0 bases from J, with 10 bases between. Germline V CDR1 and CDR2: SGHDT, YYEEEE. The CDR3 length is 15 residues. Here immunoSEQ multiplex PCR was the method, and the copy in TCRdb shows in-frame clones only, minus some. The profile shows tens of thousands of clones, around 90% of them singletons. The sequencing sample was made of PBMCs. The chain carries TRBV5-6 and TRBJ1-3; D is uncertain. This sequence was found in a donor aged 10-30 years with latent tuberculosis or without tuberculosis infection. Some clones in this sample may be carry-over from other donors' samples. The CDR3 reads CASSWASFSGNTIYF. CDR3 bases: TGTGCCAGCAGCTGGGCCTCCTTCTCTGGAAACACCATATATTTT. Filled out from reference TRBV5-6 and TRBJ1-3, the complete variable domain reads DAGVTQSPTHLIKTRGQQVTLRCSPKSGHDTVSWYQQALGQGPQFIFQYYEEEERQRGNFPDRFSGHQFPNYSSELNVNALLLGDSALYLCASSWASFSGNTIYFGEGSWLTVV.